This section outlines one T cell receptor (beta chain) sequence together with its context. Its antigen remains unknown. As to time point: week 47, end of study. Topical imiquimod accompanied each vaccine dose, which consisted of 300 ug of mutant IDH1 20-mer peptide. Method: immunoSEQ multiplex PCR; TCRdb's copy keeps in-frame clones and lacks some. Of just over 60,000 clones in the sample, roughly 87% were seen once. The data belong to a study of a mutant IDH1 vaccine in newly diagnosed glioma. About the study: Once 4-6 weeks had passed after radiotherapy alone, vaccination started, or it started with temozolomide cycles. V12 corresponded to week 35 and V13 to week 47.

The CDR3 covers 14 residues. Germline CDR1 MGHRA, CDR2 YSYEKL. V gave up 0 bases and J gave up 7 bases, with 12 bases separating them. The TCR comes from a young man with glioma. The rearrangement joins TRBV4-1 to TRBJ1-1; D perhaps matches TRBD1 (5 bases). The sample consisted of PBMCs, taken from a glioma patient whose treatment included an IDH1 peptide vaccine. Here the CDR3 reads CASSQEGGTDEAFF. CDR3 DNA: TGCGCCAGCAGCCAAGAGGGGGGAACAGATGAAGCTTTCTTT.